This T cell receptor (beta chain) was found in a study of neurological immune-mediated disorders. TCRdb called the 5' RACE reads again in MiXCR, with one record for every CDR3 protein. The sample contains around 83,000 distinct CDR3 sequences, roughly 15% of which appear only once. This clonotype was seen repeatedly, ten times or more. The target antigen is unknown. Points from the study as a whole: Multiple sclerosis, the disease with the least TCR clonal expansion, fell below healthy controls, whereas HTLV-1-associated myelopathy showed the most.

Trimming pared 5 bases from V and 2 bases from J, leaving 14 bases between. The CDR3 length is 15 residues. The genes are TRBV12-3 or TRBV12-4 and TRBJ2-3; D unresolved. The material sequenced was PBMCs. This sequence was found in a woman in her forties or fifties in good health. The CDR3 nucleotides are TGTGCCAGCAGTCCCAGTGGGTTACCCACAGATACGCAGTATTTT. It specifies CASSPSGLPTDTQYF.